The source of this TCR beta chain is a study of CD8 T cells in ankylosing spondylitis. This clonotype was found a few times. Its matching antigen is unknown. V lost 3 bases and J lost 7; bases outside the gene matches: 11. CDR1 is KGHDR and CDR2 is SFDVKD in the germline V gene. The length of the CDR3 is 18 residues. Study outcomes and limitations: In ankylosing spondylitis patients, matched synovial fluid reportedly showed significant enrichment of disease-linked clones. Blood from ankylosing spondylitis patients appeared to carry a characteristic roughly 8-variant TCR beta motif. Peripheral blood samples showed relatively rare disease-linked clones, and these clones were CD8+.

Scientists made TCR beta libraries using quantitative 5'-RACE with molecular barcodes. TCRdb independently ran MiXCR on the 5' RACE reads; one entry per CDR3 protein. Of around 430,000 distinct CDR3 sequences in the sample, 15% to 20% were seen once. Sequencing was done on a sample of blood, either unsorted or a sorted T cell fraction (not recorded which). The J gene is TRBJ2-1, the V gene TRBV24-1; TRBD2 matches at 13 bases. The TCR comes from a male donor with ankylosing spondylitis. CDR3 bases: TGTGCCACCAGTGATCCTGCCATGACTAGCGGGAGGATTAATGAGCAGTTCTTC. The encoded protein is CATSDPAMTSGRINEQFF.